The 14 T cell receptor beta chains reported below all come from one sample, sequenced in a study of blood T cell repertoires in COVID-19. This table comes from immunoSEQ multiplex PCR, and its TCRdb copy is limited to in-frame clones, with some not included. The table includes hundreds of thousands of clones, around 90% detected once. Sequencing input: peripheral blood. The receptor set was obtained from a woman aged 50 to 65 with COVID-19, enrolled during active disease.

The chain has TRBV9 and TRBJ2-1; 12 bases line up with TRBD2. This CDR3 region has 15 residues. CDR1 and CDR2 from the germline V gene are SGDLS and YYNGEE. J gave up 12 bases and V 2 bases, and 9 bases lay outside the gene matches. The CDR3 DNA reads TGTGCCAGCAGCGTGACGCCTAGCGGGGGGGCCGGGCAGTTCTTC. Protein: CASSVTPSGGAGQFF.

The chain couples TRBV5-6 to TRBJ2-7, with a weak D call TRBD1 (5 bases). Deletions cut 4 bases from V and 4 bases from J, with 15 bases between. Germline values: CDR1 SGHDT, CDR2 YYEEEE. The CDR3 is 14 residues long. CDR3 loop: CASSPYPGSYEQYF. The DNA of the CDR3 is TGTGCCAGCAGCCCATATCCAGGGTCGTACGAGCAGTACTTC.

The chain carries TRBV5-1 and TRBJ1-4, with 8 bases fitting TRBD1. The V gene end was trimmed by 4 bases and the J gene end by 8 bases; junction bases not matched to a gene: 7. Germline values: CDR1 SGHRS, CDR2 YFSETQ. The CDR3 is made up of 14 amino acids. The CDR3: CASSLTGEDEKLFF. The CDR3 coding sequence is TGCGCCAGCAGCCTGACAGGGGAGGACGAAAAACTGTTTTTT.

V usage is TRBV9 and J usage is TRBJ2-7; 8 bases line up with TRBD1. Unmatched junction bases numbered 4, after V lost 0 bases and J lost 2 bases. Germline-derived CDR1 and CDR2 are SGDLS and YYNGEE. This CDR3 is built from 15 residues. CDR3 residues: CASSVAGTGTYEQYF. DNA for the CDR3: TGTGCCAGCAGCGTAGCCGGGACAGGTACCTACGAGCAGTACTTC.

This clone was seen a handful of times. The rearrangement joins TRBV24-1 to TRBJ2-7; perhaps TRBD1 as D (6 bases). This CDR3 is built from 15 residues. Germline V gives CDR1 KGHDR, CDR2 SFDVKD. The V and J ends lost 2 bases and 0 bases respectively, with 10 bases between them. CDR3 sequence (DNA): TGTGCCACCAGTGATTCTACAGGGACCTCCTACGAGCAGTACTTC. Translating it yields CATSDSTGTSYEQYF.

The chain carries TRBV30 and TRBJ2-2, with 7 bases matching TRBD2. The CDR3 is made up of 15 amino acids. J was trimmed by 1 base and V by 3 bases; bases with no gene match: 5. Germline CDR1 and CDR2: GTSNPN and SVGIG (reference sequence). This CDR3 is CAWSTGGMNTGELFF. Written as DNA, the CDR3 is TGTGCCTGGAGCACGGGGGGTATGAACACCGGGGAGCTGTTTTTT.

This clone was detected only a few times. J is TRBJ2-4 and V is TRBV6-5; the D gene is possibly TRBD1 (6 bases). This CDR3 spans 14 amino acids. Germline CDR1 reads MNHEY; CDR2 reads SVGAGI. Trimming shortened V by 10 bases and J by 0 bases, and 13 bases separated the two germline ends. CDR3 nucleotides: TGTGCCACCAAACAGGGTTTAGCCAAAAACATTCAGTACTTC. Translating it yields CATKQGLAKNIQYF.

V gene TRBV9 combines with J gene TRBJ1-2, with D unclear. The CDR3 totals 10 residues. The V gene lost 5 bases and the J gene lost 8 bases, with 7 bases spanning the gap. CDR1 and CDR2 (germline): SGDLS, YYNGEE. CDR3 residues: CASRRQGYTF. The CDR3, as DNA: TGTGCCAGCAGACGTCAGGGCTACACCTTC.

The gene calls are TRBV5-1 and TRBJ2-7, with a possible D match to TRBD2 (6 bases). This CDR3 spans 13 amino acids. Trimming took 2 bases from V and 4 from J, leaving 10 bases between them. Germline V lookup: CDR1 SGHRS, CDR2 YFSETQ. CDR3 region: CASSLRGEYEQYF. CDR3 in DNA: TGCGCCAGCAGCTTACGCGGGGAATACGAGCAGTACTTC.

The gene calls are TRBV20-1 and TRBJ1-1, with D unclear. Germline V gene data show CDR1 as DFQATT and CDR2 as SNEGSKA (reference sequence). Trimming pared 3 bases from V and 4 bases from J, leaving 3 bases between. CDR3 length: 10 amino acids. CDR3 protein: CSASRTEAFF. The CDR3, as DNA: TGCAGTGCTAGCCGCACTGAAGCTTTCTTT.

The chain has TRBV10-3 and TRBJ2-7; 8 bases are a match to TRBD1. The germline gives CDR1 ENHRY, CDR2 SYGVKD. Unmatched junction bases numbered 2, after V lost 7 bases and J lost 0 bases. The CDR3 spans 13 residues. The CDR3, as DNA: TGTGCCATCACAGGGGGCCGCTCCTACGAGCAGTACTTC. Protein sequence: CAITGGRSYEQYF.

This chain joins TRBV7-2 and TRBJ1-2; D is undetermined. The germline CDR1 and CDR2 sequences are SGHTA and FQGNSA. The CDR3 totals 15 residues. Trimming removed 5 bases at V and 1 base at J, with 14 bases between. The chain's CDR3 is CASSPALTSNYGYTF. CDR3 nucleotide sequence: TGTGCCAGCAGCCCAGCTTTGACAAGTAACTATGGCTACACCTTC.

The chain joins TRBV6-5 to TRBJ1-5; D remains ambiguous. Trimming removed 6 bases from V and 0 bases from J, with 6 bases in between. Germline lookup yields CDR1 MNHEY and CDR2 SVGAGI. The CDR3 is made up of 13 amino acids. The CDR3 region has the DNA TGTGCCAGCAGACAGAATAGCAATCAGCCCCAGCATTTT. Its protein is CASRQNSNQPQHF.

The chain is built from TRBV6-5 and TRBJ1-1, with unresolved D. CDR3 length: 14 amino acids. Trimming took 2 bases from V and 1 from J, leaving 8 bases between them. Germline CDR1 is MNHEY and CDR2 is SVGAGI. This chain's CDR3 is CASSYPYGNTEAFF. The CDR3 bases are TGTGCCAGCAGTTACCCCTACGGGAACACTGAAGCTTTCTTT.